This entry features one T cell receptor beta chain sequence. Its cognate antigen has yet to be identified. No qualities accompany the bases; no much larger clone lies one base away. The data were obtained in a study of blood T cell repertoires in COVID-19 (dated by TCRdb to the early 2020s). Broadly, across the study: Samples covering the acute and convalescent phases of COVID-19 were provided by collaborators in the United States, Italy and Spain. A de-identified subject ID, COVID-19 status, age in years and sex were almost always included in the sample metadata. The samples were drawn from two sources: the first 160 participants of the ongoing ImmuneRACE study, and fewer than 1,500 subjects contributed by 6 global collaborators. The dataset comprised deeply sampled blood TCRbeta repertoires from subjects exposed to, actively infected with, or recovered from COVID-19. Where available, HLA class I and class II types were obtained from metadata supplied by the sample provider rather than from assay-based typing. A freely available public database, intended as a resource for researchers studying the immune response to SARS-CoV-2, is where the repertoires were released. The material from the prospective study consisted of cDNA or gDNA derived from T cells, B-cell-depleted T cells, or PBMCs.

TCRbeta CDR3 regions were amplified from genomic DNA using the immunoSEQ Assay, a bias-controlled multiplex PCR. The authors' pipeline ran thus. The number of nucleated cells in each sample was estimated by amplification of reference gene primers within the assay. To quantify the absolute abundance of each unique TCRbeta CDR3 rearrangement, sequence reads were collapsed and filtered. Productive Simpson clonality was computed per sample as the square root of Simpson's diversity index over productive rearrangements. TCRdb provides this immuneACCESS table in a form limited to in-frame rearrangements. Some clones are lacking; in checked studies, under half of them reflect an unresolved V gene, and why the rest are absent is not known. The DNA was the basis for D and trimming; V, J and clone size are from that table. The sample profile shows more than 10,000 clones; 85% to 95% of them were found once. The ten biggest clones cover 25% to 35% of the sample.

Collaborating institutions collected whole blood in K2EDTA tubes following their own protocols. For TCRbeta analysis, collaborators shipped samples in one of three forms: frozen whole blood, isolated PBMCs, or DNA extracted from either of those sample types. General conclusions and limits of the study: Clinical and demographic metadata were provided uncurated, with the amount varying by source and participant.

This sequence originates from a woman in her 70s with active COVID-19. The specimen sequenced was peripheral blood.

The CDR3 here reads CASSDVAADTQYF. The nucleotides are TGTGCCAGCAGTGACGTAGCCGCAGATACGCAGTATTTT. The chain is encoded by TRBV6-4 joined to TRBJ2-3; the D gene identity is not certain. For CDR1 and CDR2, the germline V gene lists MRHNA and SNTAGT. Its CDR3 holds 13 amino acids, cysteine through phenylalanine. Only the CDR3 DNA stays, 39 bases, in frame from base 1. The junction shows trimming of 2 bases on V and 4 bases on J, plus 7 bases between the germline ends.